Listed below are T cell receptor beta chains from one sample, sequenced in a study of early T cells in non-severe SARS-CoV-2 infection. Each CDR3 protein gets one entry after TCRdb re-called the 5' RACE reads with MiXCR. Here the sample spans under 100,000 distinct CDR3 sequences, around 13% being singletons. Sequenced sample: whole blood. The source is an adult who was a healthcare worker with PCR-confirmed SARS-CoV-2 infection or an uninfected control (not recorded which). CDR3s include the opening cysteine and the closing phenylalanine or tryptophan. The D gene is left open where the match is weak. Clone size, where shown, is once, few, many, or a class for clones that have expanded.

>NA|TRBV7-9|NA|TRBJ1-1
CASSLTQGEAFF
TGTGCCAGCAGCTTGACACAGGGAGAAGCTTTCTTT
>TRBD1|TRBV12-5|NA|TRBJ2-6
CASAPRDSSGANVLTF
TGTGCTAGTGCCCCTAGGGACAGCTCTGGGGCCAACGTCCTGACTTTC
>NA|TRBV6-6|few|TRBJ1-5
CASSYPLEGANQPQHF
TGTGCCAGCAGTTACCCCCTTGAAGGGGCGAATCAGCCCCAGCATTTT
>TRBD1|TRBV7-9|NA|TRBJ1-6
CASSPPGTGGSPLHF
TGTGCCAGCAGCCCTCCCGGGACAGGGGGCTCCCCCCTCCACTTT
>NA|TRBV4-1|many|TRBJ1-1
CASSQWDAGRRRTDTEAFF
TGCGCCAGCAGCCAATGGGATGCAGGAAGACGAAGAACGGACACTGAAGCTTTCTTT
>NA|TRBV12-5|few|TRBJ1-5
CASTRDAGQPQHF
TGTGCTAGTACGCGGGACGCGGGTCAGCCCCAGCATTTT
>NA|TRBV20-1|NA|TRBJ2-5
CSATGAGETQYF
TGCAGTGCTACTGGGGCTGGGGAGACCCAGTACTTC
>NA|TRBV12-3/TRBV12-4|NA|TRBJ2-2
CAGSQGGELFF
TGTGCCGGCAGCCAGGGCGGGGAGCTGTTTTTT
>NA|TRBV11-2|few|TRBJ2-2
CASSKGAGELFF
TGTGCCAGCAGCAAAGGGGCCGGGGAGCTGTTTTTT
>TRBD2|TRBV12-3/TRBV12-4|few|TRBJ2-2
CASSGGALGRELFF
TGTGCCAGCAGCGGGGGGGCCCTTGGACGGGAGCTGTTTTTT
>NA|TRBV7-6|NA|TRBJ1-2
CASSPKGTFDYGYTF
TGTGCCAGCAGCCCTAAAGGGACGTTCGACTATGGCTACACCTTC
>TRBD2|TRBV10-3|NA|TRBJ2-3
CAIRPGLATDTQYF
TGTGCCATCAGGCCGGGACTAGCGACAGATACGCAGTATTTT
>NA|TRBV7-3|NA|TRBJ2-2
CASSPQYTGELFF
TGTGCCAGCAGCCCCCAATACACCGGGGAGCTGTTTTTT
>NA|TRBV4-3|NA|TRBJ1-2
CASSPYAGNPLGYTF
TGCGCCAGCAGCCCCTATGCCGGCAACCCTCTTGGCTACACCTTC
>NA|TRBV6-2/TRBV6-3|few|TRBJ2-1
CASRGGGGSYNEQFF
TGTGCCAGTAGGGGAGGGGGAGGCTCCTACAATGAGCAGTTCTTC
>NA|TRBV12-3/TRBV12-4|medium-sized|TRBJ1-4
CASSDSSNEKLFF
TGTGCCAGCAGCGACAGTAGTAATGAAAAACTGTTTTTT
>TRBD2|TRBV30|many|TRBJ2-3
CAWTNSRLAFTDTQYF
TGTGCCTGGACCAATTCGCGACTAGCTTTTACAGATACGCAGTATTTT
>NA|TRBV5-1|NA|TRBJ1-1
CASSSGSGRSNTEAFF
TGCGCCAGCAGCTCAGGAAGCGGACGGAGCAACACTGAAGCTTTCTTT
>NA|TRBV7-2|NA|TRBJ1-5
CASSFGRDRPQHF
TGTGCCAGCAGCTTTGGACGCGATCGGCCCCAGCATTTT
>NA|TRBV24-1|NA|TRBJ2-7
CATSDLSRAEQYF
TGTGCCACCAGTGATTTGAGCAGGGCCGAGCAGTACTTC
>TRBD1|TRBV6-2/TRBV6-3|few|TRBJ1-2
CASSYSTTGGNGYTF
TGTGCCAGCAGTTACTCGACGACAGGGGGCAATGGCTACACCTTC
>NA|TRBV13|many|TRBJ1-2
CASSSRGRGPYGYTF
TGTGCCAGCAGCTCCAGGGGACGGGGGCCATATGGCTACACCTTC
>NA|TRBV12-3/TRBV12-4|many|TRBJ1-2
CASSLGIYGYTF
TGTGCCAGCAGTTTAGGTATCTATGGCTACACCTTC
>TRBD1|TRBV5-1|NA|TRBJ1-6
CASSISGTANSPLHF
TGCGCCAGCAGCATTTCCGGGACAGCGAATTCACCCCTCCACTTT
>NA|TRBV5-1|NA|TRBJ1-2
CASSEQPRYGYTF
TGCGCCAGCTCTGAGCAACCACGCTATGGCTACACCTTC
>NA|TRBV5-1|few|TRBJ1-1
CASSLVSGRMNTEAFF
TGCGCCAGCAGCTTGGTATCGGGACGGATGAACACTGAAGCTTTCTTT
>TRBD1|TRBV20-1|NA|TRBJ2-4
CSAITGGRASGIQYF
TGCAGTGCTATAACAGGGGGGCGGGCAAGTGGCATTCAGTACTTC
>NA|TRBV12-3/TRBV12-4|NA|TRBJ1-2
CASTDFDREQEGYTF
TGTGCCAGCACCGACTTCGACCGTGAGCAGGAGGGCTACACCTTC
>NA|TRBV12-3/TRBV12-4|few|TRBJ2-1
CASSAWDTDNEQFF
TGTGCCAGCAGTGCCTGGGACACCGACAATGAGCAGTTCTTC
>NA|TRBV29-1|many|TRBJ2-5
CSVKETQYF
TGCAGCGTTAAAGAGACCCAGTACTTC
>TRBD1|TRBV29-1|many|TRBJ2-2
CSVGTGNTGELFF
TGCAGCGTTGGGACAGGCAACACCGGGGAGCTGTTTTTT
>NA|TRBV7-2|few|TRBJ2-5
CASSLAGAVETQYF
TGTGCCAGCAGCTTAGCGGGAGCAGTAGAGACCCAGTACTTC
>NA|TRBV20-1|few|TRBJ2-3
CSANGGAPGASEAAQYF
TGCAGTGCTAACGGCGGGGCCCCCGGGGCTTCCGAAGCGGCGCAGTATTTT
>NA|TRBV4-1|many|TRBJ2-7
CASSGPTTLEQYF
TGCGCCAGCAGCGGACCGACCACACTGGAGCAGTACTTC
>NA|TRBV2|many|TRBJ2-3
CASSEPPRFPSTDTQYF
TGTGCCAGCAGTGAACCACCCAGGTTCCCTAGCACAGATACGCAGTATTTT
>TRBD1|TRBV7-9|many|TRBJ2-5
CASSRPTGPSETQYF
TGTGCCAGCAGCCGCCCGACAGGGCCCTCGGAGACCCAGTACTTC
>NA|TRBV20-1|few|TRBJ1-1
CSARDLQGTMNTEAFF
TGCAGTGCTAGAGATCTACAGGGAACCATGAACACTGAAGCTTTCTTT
>NA|TRBV7-6|many|TRBJ2-7
CASSLDSGEQYF
TGTGCCAGCAGCTTGGACTCGGGCGAGCAGTACTTC
>NA|TRBV7-8|many|TRBJ2-1
CASSAGPRGANEQFF
TGTGCCAGCAGCGCCGGGCCCCGCGGTGCCAATGAGCAGTTCTTC
>TRBD1|TRBV7-2|NA|TRBJ2-3
CASSTNRGPGDTQYF
TGTGCCAGCAGTACTAACAGGGGGCCCGGGGATACGCAGTATTTT
>TRBD2|TRBV7-6|NA|TRBJ2-1
CASSLGSGGANEQFF
TGTGCCAGCAGCTTAGGTAGCGGGGGGGCCAATGAGCAGTTCTTC
>NA|TRBV11-2|few|TRBJ1-2
CASSPTRTENYGYTF
TGTGCCAGCAGCCCCACCCGGACAGAGAACTATGGCTACACCTTC
>NA|TRBV4-2|NA|TRBJ1-4
CASSQARGDNEKLFF
TGTGCCAGCAGCCAGGCTAGGGGGGATAATGAAAAACTGTTTTTT
>TRBD1|TRBV27|many|TRBJ1-6
CASSSRAGQGSPLHF
TGTGCCAGCAGTTCCCGAGCTGGACAGGGGTCACCCCTCCACTTT
>NA|TRBV20-1|NA|TRBJ1-4
CSARDGGDINEKLFF
TGCAGTGCTAGAGATGGGGGAGACATTAATGAAAAACTGTTTTTT
>NA|TRBV24-1|few|TRBJ2-3
CATSDTGPRGGDTQYF
TGTGCCACCAGTGATACCGGGCCCCGTGGTGGAGATACGCAGTATTTT
>TRBD2|TRBV18|many|TRBJ2-1
CASSPRPWASGEMKNEQFF
TGTGCCAGCTCACCACGACCCTGGGCTAGCGGGGAGATGAAGAATGAGCAGTTCTTC
>NA|TRBV2|many|TRBJ2-1
CASSEVPGGRNNEQFF
TGTGCCAGCAGTGAAGTCCCCGGGGGCCGGAACAATGAGCAGTTCTTC
>TRBD2|TRBV11-3|few|TRBJ2-1
CASSKRGGLDNEQFF
TGTGCCAGCAGCAAGCGGGGGGGCCTCGACAATGAGCAGTTCTTC
>TRBD1|TRBV12-3/TRBV12-4|NA|TRBJ1-6
CASSLGQYNSPLHF
TGTGCCAGCAGCCTGGGACAGTATAATTCACCCCTCCACTTT
>NA|TRBV6-2/TRBV6-3|many|TRBJ1-1
CASTYRGGGTEAFF
TGTGCCAGCACCTATAGGGGCGGTGGGACTGAAGCTTTCTTT
>NA|TRBV6-6|NA|TRBJ1-6
CASSPTRAGNSPLHF
TGTGCCAGCAGTCCCACCAGGGCTGGTAATTCACCCCTCCACTTT
>NA|TRBV29-1|NA|TRBJ1-2
CSVEGPLAYGYTF
TGCAGCGTTGAGGGGCCTTTGGCCTATGGCTACACCTTC
>NA|TRBV10-2|NA|TRBJ1-1
CASSERHPNTEAFF
TGCGCCAGCAGTGAGAGACACCCGAACACTGAAGCTTTCTTT
>NA|TRBV10-3|few|TRBJ1-1
CAIAGHSNTEAFF
TGTGCCATCGCGGGGCACTCGAACACTGAAGCTTTCTTT
>NA|TRBV5-1|many|TRBJ1-2
CASSSSVYGYTF
TGCGCCAGCAGCTCCAGTGTCTATGGCTACACCTTC
>TRBD1|TRBV20-1|few|TRBJ1-1
CSAGTGDTEAFF
TGCAGTGCTGGCACAGGGGACACTGAAGCTTTCTTT
>NA|TRBV12-3/TRBV12-4|few|TRBJ2-7
CASRPNSNQVYEQYF
TGTGCCAGCAGACCAAACTCCAATCAGGTCTACGAGCAGTACTTC
>NA|TRBV27|NA|TRBJ2-3
CASSLSGGWGTDTQYF
TGTGCCAGCAGTTTATCGGGCGGGTGGGGCACAGATACGCAGTATTTT
>TRBD1|TRBV18|few|TRBJ2-7
CASSPGQGKYEQYF
TGTGCCAGCTCACCGGGACAGGGGAAGTACGAGCAGTACTTC